The rows below give T cell receptor beta chains drawn from one sample of a study of blood T cell repertoires in COVID-19. Here immunoSEQ multiplex PCR was the method, and the copy in TCRdb shows in-frame clones only, minus some. Here the sample spans about 140,000 clones, around 89% being singletons. The sequencing sample was made of peripheral blood. The source is a human donor with COVID-19, enrolled during active disease. The donor label of this sample is uncertain. The conserved cysteine and the conserved F or W are not part of the CDR3 here.

J,V,CDR3
TRBJ1-1,TRBV2,ASRGGTEAF
TRBJ1-6,TRBV7-9,ASTLGGENSPLH
TRBJ1-1,TRBV11-3,ASSLDGGIRNTEAF
TRBJ2-7,TRBV3-1/TRBV3-2,ASSQVLHEQY
TRBJ2-5,TRBV27,ASSLWRGETQY
TRBJ1-1,TRBV7-9,ASSIQGAGNTEAF
TRBJ2-7,TRBV5-4,ASSLDPSSYEQY
TRBJ2-2,TRBV4-1,ASSRPTGGTGELF
TRBJ2-2,TRBV28,ASRPGGGNTGELF
TRBJ1-2,TRBV6-5,ASSKPGEEKGYT
TRBJ1-5,TRBV7-6,ASSEGQGNSNQPQH
TRBJ2-7,TRBV5-4,ASTTSGQYAKQY
TRBJ2-3,TRBV24-1,ATSGIGGLGTDTQY
TRBJ2-1,TRBV7-3,ASSPFLLAGGTYNEQF
TRBJ1-1,TRBV28,ASSLPGTQNTEAF
TRBJ2-7,TRBV7-3,ASSLTEGYEQY
TRBJ2-1,TRBV3-1/TRBV3-2,ASSQRDRGYNEQF
TRBJ2-5,TRBV18,ASSPQEKDPY
TRBJ1-2,TRBV5-1,ASSPRVGERGYT
TRBJ2-1,TRBV30,AWSLGLAGGYEQF
TRBJ2-2,TRBV9,ASSVRVAGGLGELF
TRBJ2-5,TRBV11-3,ASSPRLAGEWETQY
TRBJ1-1,TRBV15,ATSDKGVFSFRFRREAF
TRBJ2-1,TRBV10-1,ASSESSEVRF
TRBJ1-3,TRBV12-3/TRBV12-4,ASSHLSGNTIY
TRBJ1-1,TRBV12-5,ASGQYTGII
TRBJ1-2,TRBV6-6,ASQGTGASSAYGYT
TRBJ1-4,TRBV10-3,AISAGVPNEKLF